What follows are 28 T cell receptor beta chains derived from one specimen sequenced in a study of shared clonotypes between healthy human individuals. The assay was immunoSEQ multiplex PCR, and TCRdb's table has in-frame clones only and misses some. The sample includes 1,500,000 or so clones, about 98.5% of them seen just once. The material sequenced was naive CD4+ T cells sorted from blood. The subset: CD45RA+ positively selected. All receptors derive from a man aged 25-45 years in good health.

The V call is TRBV7-2, the J call TRBJ2-5; 14 nucleotides align to TRBD2. The CDR3 covers 19 residues. V lost 5 bases to trimming and J lost 1 base; unmatched junction nucleotides: 12. The germline gives CDR1 SGHTA, CDR2 FQGNSA. Here the CDR3 reads CASSHRGLAGVGPQETQYF. CDR3 sequence (DNA): TGTGCCAGCAGCCATAGGGGACTAGCGGGAGTAGGGCCCCAAGAGACCCAGTACTTC.

The chain employs TRBV18 and TRBJ1-2, with D hard to call. This CDR3 region has 14 residues. V was pared by 0 bases and J by 5 bases, with 10 bases between. In germline, CDR1 is KGHSH, CDR2 LQKENI. CDR3 in amino acids: CASSPPTTAYGYTF. The CDR3 nucleotides read TGTGCCAGCTCACCACCGACGACCGCTTATGGCTACACCTTC.

The chain has TRBV19 and TRBJ2-2; D not certain. The CDR3 runs 14 residues. V lost 8 bases and J lost 5, with 15 bases in between. Germline CDR1 LNHDA, CDR2 SQIVND (reference sequence). CDR3 region: CASSDVGFTGELFF. The CDR3 bases are TGTGCCAGTTCTGACGTGGGGTTTACCGGGGAGCTGTTTTTT.

About this clone: The sample contains more than one DNA sequence encoding this CDR3. The chain joins TRBV28 to TRBJ2-7; perhaps TRBD1 as D (5 bases). The CDR3 is 12 residues long. The V end was cut by 5 bases, the J end by 4 bases, with 9 bases between. Germline V gene sequence: CDR1 MDHEN, CDR2 SYDVKM. The CDR3, as DNA: TGTGCCAGCAGTGCGCCAGGGTACGAGCAGTACTTC. Translating it yields CASSAPGYEQYF.

About this clone itself: Other DNA sequences in the sample encode the same CDR3. The chain employs TRBV18 and TRBJ1-5; D not certain. This CDR3 has 13 residues. Germline assignment: CDR1 KGHSH and CDR2 LQKENI. V was clipped by 3 bases and J by 4 bases, with 7 bases between them. The CDR3 region is CASSPDLNQPQHF. In DNA, the CDR3 is TGTGCCAGCTCACCGGACTTAAATCAGCCCCAGCATTTT.

This chain links TRBV5-1 with TRBJ2-1, with a weak D call TRBD2 (6 bases). The CDR3 contains 16 residues. V was shortened by 4 bases and J by 4 bases, with 18 bases between the two germline ends. CDR1 and CDR2 (germline): SGHRS, YFSETQ. The CDR3 nucleotides read TGCGCCAGCAGCGCCACTCTAGCGTACAATTACAATGAGCAGTTCTTC. It yields the protein CASSATLAYNYNEQFF.

V usage is TRBV7-2 and J usage is TRBJ2-7; weak D call: TRBD1 (6 bases). V was clipped by 1 base and J by 4 bases, with 11 bases between them. This CDR3 is built from 14 residues. Looked up from germline, CDR1 is SGHTA and CDR2 is FQGNSA. CDR3 DNA sequence: TGTGCCAGCAGCTTAGGCAGGGGATTGTACGAGCAGTACTTC. Translation gives CASSLGRGLYEQYF.

The chain carries TRBV7-2 and TRBJ2-4, with 7 bases aligning to TRBD1. There are 16 residues in the CDR3. Germline V gene lookup returns CDR1 SGHTA and CDR2 FQGNSA. Trimming cost V 5 bases and J 1 base; bases outside gene matches: 8. The CDR3 spells CASSRTGRGAKNIQYF. In DNA, the CDR3 is TGTGCCAGCAGCAGGACAGGCCGGGGCGCCAAAAACATTCAGTACTTC.

J is TRBJ2-7 and V is TRBV14; 9 bases are shared with TRBD1. The CDR3 covers 15 residues. The junction had 8 bases not matched to a gene; V was cut back by 6 bases and J by 2 bases. Germline V CDR1 and CDR2: SGHDN, FVKESK. Here the CDR3 reads CASSRRGQGPYEQYF. The CDR3 DNA reads as TGTGCCAGCAGTCGCAGGGGACAGGGCCCCTACGAGCAGTACTTC. Filled out from reference TRBV14 and TRBJ2-7, the complete variable domain reads EAGVTQFPSHSVIEKGQTVTLRCDPISGHDNLYWYRRVMGKEIKFLLHFVKESKQDESGMPNNRFLAERTGGTYSTLKVQPAELEDSGVYFCASSRRGQGPYEQYFGPGTRLTVT.

The rearrangement links TRBV7-3 to TRBJ2-1; 8 nucleotides line up with TRBD2. The CDR3 is 18 amino acids. Trimming cost V 4 bases and J 3 bases; bases outside gene matches: 14. CDR1 SGHTA and CDR2 FQGTGA come from the germline V gene. The CDR3 region is CASSSGGSSGPLYNEQFF. CDR3 sequence (DNA): TGTGCCAGCAGCTCCGGAGGGTCTAGCGGGCCTCTCTACAATGAGCAGTTCTTC.

This clone was counted once. V gene TRBV11-3 combines with J gene TRBJ2-3, with 12 bases fitting TRBD1. V lost 0 bases, J lost 6 bases, and 7 bases stayed unmatched. Germline V gives CDR1 SGHNT, CDR2 YENEEA. CDR3 size: 17 residues. CDR3 sequence: CASSLDGGQGARDTQYF. CDR3 in DNA: TGTGCCAGCAGCTTAGACGGGGGACAGGGGGCGCGGGATACGCAGTATTTT.

The genes are TRBV10-3 and TRBJ1-1; D is possibly TRBD1 (6 bases). Trimming took 10 bases from V and 6 from J, leaving 15 bases between them. Germline CDR1 is ENHRY and CDR2 is SYGVKD. This CDR3 has 12 amino acids. The CDR3 loop is CATLQGGAEAFF. The CDR3 region has the DNA TGTGCCACCCTACAGGGAGGCGCTGAAGCTTTCTTT.

This clone was seen only once. The chain links TRBV10-1 to TRBJ2-7; D possibly corresponds to TRBD2 (6 bases). CDR3 length: 14 residues. The germline gives CDR1 WNHNN, CDR2 SYGVQD (reference sequence). Trimming left V 1 base short and J 3 bases short, with 10 bases between. CDR3 sequence: CASSEFLGGYEQYF. CDR3 nucleotide sequence: TGCGCCAGCAGTGAGTTTCTGGGGGGCTACGAGCAGTACTTC.

The rearrangement joins TRBV18 to TRBJ1-3; the match to TRBD1 covers 7 bases. The trim removed 1 base at V and 0 bases at J, leaving 12 bases unmatched. The germline V gene encodes CDR1 KGHSH and CDR2 LQKENI. The CDR3 length is 19 residues. CDR3 sequence reads: CASSPLTGTAINSGNTIYF. In nucleotides, the CDR3 is TGTGCCAGCTCACCACTTACCGGGACAGCGATAAACTCTGGAAACACCATATATTTT.

The chain is built from TRBV15 and TRBJ2-1; D unclear. The CDR3 is 16 amino acids. V was shortened by 0 bases and J by 9 bases, with 18 bases between the two germline ends. Looked up from germline, CDR1 is LNHNV and CDR2 is YYDKDF (reference sequence). The CDR3 loop reads CATSRDPGGGIGEQFF. CDR3 bases: TGTGCCACCAGCAGAGATCCCGGCGGCGGCATCGGTGAGCAGTTCTTC.

This rearrangement joins TRBV5-1 to TRBJ2-2; 10 nucleotides align to TRBD2. Unmatched junction bases numbered 5, after V lost 0 bases and J lost 0 bases. The V gene's germline CDR1 is SGHRS and CDR2 YFSETQ. The CDR3 covers 18 residues. CDR3 in amino acids: CASSLEIAGGPNTGELFF. The CDR3 region has the DNA TGCGCCAGCAGCTTGGAGATAGCGGGAGGTCCGAACACCGGGGAGCTGTTTTTT. The entire variable domain, with the rest obtained from reference TRBV5-1 and TRBJ2-2, is as follows: KAGVTQTPRYLIKTRGQQVTLSCSPISGHRSVSWYQQTPGQGLQFLFEYFSETQRNKGNFPGRFSGRQFSNSRSEMNVSTLELGDSALYLCASSLEIAGGPNTGELFFGEGSRLTVL.

The genes are TRBV18 and TRBJ2-1, with D possibly TRBD2 on 5 matching bases. V shed 3 bases and J shed 6 bases, with 12 bases lying between them. This CDR3 is built from 14 residues. Germline CDR1 is KGHSH and CDR2 is LQKENI. DNA for the CDR3: TGTGCCAGCTCACCCTGGGAGTCGATCAATGAGCAGTTCTTC. Encoded protein: CASSPWESINEQFF.

V usage is TRBV4-3 and J usage is TRBJ1-5, with D perhaps matching TRBD1 (6 bases). This CDR3 has 15 residues. V was clipped by 1 base and J by 2 bases, with 9 bases between them. Germline CDR1 and CDR2: LGHNA and YSLEER. Written as DNA, the CDR3 is TGCGCCAGCAGCCAAGGCAGGGGTGGCAATCAGCCCCAGCATTTT. Translating it yields CASSQGRGGNQPQHF.

V and J are TRBV7-7 and TRBJ2-5; D is unresolved. The V gene's germline CDR1 is SSHAT and CDR2 FNYEAQ (reference sequence). Trimming stripped 3 bases from V and 5 bases from J, with 16 bases between. The CDR3 has 15 residues. The CDR3 loop is CASSFSHGVGETQYF. The CDR3 DNA is TGTGCCAGCAGCTTTTCGCACGGAGTCGGCGAGACCCAGTACTTC.

The J gene is TRBJ2-1, the V gene TRBV30; a possible D gene is TRBD1 (5 bases). Germline CDR1 GTSNPN, CDR2 SVGIG (reference sequence). The CDR3 spans 15 residues. The V end was cut by 2 bases, the J end by 7 bases, with 18 bases between. CDR3: CAWSLNLQDGNEQFF. In DNA form, the CDR3 reads TGTGCCTGGAGTTTGAATCTACAGGACGGTAATGAGCAGTTCTTC.

This chain joins TRBV5-1 and TRBJ2-2; a weak D match, TRBD2 (6 bases). The CDR3 runs 21 residues. Germline V gene sequence: CDR1 SGHRS, CDR2 YFSETQ. V was trimmed by 4 bases and J by 4 bases, leaving 32 bases between them. The CDR3 nucleotides are TGCGCCAGCAGCCCGCGGGGTCCGGGAGTTTTAACCAGGGTGACCACCGGGGAGCTGTTTTTT. It yields the protein CASSPRGPGVLTRVTTGELFF.

V usage is TRBV5-4 and J usage is TRBJ2-3; D unclear. Trimming pared 1 base from V and 7 bases from J, leaving 10 bases between. The CDR3 loop spans 13 amino acids. Germline V gene lookup returns CDR1 SGHNT and CDR2 YYREEE (reference sequence). The CDR3 nucleotides are TGTGCCAGCAGCTTGTATACAAGCAATACGCAGTATTTT. This translates into CASSLYTSNTQYF.

This chain connects TRBV27 to TRBJ1-5; D is unclear. The germline CDR1 and CDR2 sequences are MNHEY and SMNVEV (reference sequence). V gave up 5 bases and J gave up 5 bases, with 10 bases separating them. The CDR3 is made up of 13 amino acids. CDR3: CASSEVFDQPQHF. The CDR3 DNA sequence: TGTGCCAGCAGTGAGGTCTTTGATCAGCCCCAGCATTTT.

This CDR3 is CSVVLTSGRWETQYF. The CDR3 DNA reads as TGCAGCGTTGTTCTGACTAGCGGGAGATGGGAGACCCAGTACTTC. This rearrangement joins TRBV29-1 to TRBJ2-5, with 12 bases aligning to TRBD2. Germline V lookup: CDR1 SQVTM, CDR2 ANQGSEA. This CDR3 has 15 residues. Trimming took 4 bases from V and 5 from J; bases not matched to a gene: 8. The variable domain in full, with the rest retrieved from reference TRBV29-1 and TRBJ2-5, is SAVISQKPSRDICQRGTSLTIQCQVDSQVTMMFWYRQQPGQSLTLIATANQGSEATYESGFVIDKFPISRPNLTFSTLTVSNMSPEDSSIYLCSVVLTSGRWETQYFGPGTRLLVL.

The chain combines TRBV5-6 with TRBJ2-5; possibly TRBD1 for D (5 bases). The germline CDR1 and CDR2 sequences are SGHDT and YYEEEE. The CDR3 is 13 amino acids. V dropped 3 bases and J dropped 1 base, with 7 bases sitting between them. The CDR3 DNA reads TGTGCCAGCAGCTCGGACACCCAAGAGACCCAGTACTTC. Amino acid sequence: CASSSDTQETQYF. The entire variable domain, with the rest obtained from reference TRBV5-6 and TRBJ2-5, is as follows: DAGVTQSPTHLIKTRGQQVTLRCSPKSGHDTVSWYQQALGQGPQFIFQYYEEEERQRGNFPDRFSGHQFPNYSSELNVNALLLGDSALYLCASSSDTQETQYFGPGTRLLVL.

V usage is TRBV18 and J usage is TRBJ1-5; 8 bases are a match to TRBD1. After removal of 2 bases from V and 9 bases from J, the junction contained 6 bases not matched to a gene. The germline V gene encodes CDR1 KGHSH and CDR2 LQKENI. The CDR3 runs 14 residues. Here the CDR3 DNA reads TGTGCCAGCTCACCAACTCGGACAGGGACGCCCCAGCATTTT. Amino acids: CASSPTRTGTPQHF.

The genes are TRBV10-2 and TRBJ2-7; the match to TRBD2 covers 14 bases. Per the germline V gene, CDR1 is WSHSY and CDR2 is SAAADI. This CDR3 is 17 amino acids long. J was trimmed by 3 bases and V by 4 bases; bases with no gene match: 8. The CDR3 bases are TGCGCCAGCAGTGTTGGGACTAGCGGGAGTAGGGGCTACGAGCAGTACTTC. It is translated as CASSVGTSGSRGYEQYF.

To note about this clone: The same CDR3 also results from other DNA sequences found in this sample. This sequence joins TRBV20-1 and TRBJ2-7; 7 nucleotides agree with TRBD1. This CDR3 has 11 residues. Trimming cost V 5 bases and J 4 bases; bases outside gene matches: 2. CDR1 and CDR2 from the germline V gene are DFQATT and SNEGSKA (reference sequence). The CDR3 sequence is CSAGRGYEQYF. Written as DNA, the CDR3 is TGCAGTGCTGGCAGGGGGTACGAGCAGTACTTC.